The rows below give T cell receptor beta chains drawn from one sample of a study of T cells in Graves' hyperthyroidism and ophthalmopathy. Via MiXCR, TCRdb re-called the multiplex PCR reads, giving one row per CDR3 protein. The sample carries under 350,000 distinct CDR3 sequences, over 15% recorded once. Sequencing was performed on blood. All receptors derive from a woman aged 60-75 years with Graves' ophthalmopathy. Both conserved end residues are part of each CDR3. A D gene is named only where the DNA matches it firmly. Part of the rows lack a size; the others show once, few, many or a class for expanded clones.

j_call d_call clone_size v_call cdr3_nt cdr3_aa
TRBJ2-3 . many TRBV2 TGTGCCAGCAGGTGGGGCCCCACAGATACGCAGTATTTT CASRWGPTDTQYF
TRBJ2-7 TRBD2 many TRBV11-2 TGTGCCAGCAGCTTAAATTTAGGGACTAGCGGGAGTGGAGAGCAGTACTTC CASSLNLGTSGSGEQYF
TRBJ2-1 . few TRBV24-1 TGTGCCACCGCAGCTGCGAGCTCCTACAATGAGCAGTTCTTC CATAAASSYNEQFF
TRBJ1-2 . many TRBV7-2 TGTGCCAGCAGCTTAGATAGGGGTATTAACTATGGCTACACCTTC CASSLDRGINYGYTF
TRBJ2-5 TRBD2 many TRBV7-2 TGTGCCAGCAGTTCCGGGACTAGCGAGAAAGAGACCCAGTACTTC CASSSGTSEKETQYF
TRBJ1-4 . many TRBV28 TGTGCCAGCAGTTTATATCTTCGGGCAGAAAAACTGTTTTTT CASSLYLRAEKLFF
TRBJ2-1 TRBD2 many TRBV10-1 TGCGCCAGCAGTCAGACTAGCGGGGGATCCTACAATGAGCAGTTCTTC CASSQTSGGSYNEQFF
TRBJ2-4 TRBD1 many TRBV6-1 TGTGCCAGCGCCGGGACAGAGATAGCCAAAAACATTCAGTACTTC CASAGTEIAKNIQYF
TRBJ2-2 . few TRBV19 TGTGCCAGTAGTATAGATGAGGCAGCCGCGAACACCGGGGAGCTGTTTTTT CASSIDEAAANTGELFF
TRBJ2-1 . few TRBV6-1 TGTGCCAGCAGTGTTCGGGACTTCTACAATGAGCAGTTCTTC CASSVRDFYNEQFF
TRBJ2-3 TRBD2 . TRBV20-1 TGCAGTGCTACCAAGCCGGGACTAGCGGCAGATACGCAGTATTTT CSATKPGLAADTQYF
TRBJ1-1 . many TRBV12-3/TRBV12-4 TGTGCCAGCAGTTCCCCCCCAGGGAGGACTGAAGCTTTCTTT CASSSPPGRTEAFF
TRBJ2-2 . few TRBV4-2 TGTGCCAGCAGCCCCCCTCTGGACTCGAACACCGGGGAGCTGTTTTTT CASSPPLDSNTGELFF